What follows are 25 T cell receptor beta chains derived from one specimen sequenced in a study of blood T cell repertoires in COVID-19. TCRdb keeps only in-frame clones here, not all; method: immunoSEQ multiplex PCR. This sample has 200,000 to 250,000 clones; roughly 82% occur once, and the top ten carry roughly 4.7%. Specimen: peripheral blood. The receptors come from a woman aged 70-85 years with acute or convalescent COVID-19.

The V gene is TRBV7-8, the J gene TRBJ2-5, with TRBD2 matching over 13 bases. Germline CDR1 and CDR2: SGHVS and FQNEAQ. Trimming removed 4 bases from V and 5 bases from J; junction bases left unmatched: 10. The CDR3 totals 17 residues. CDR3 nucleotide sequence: TGTGCCAGCAGCTCCAGACTAGCGGGGGGCAACGGGGAGACCCAGTACTTC. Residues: CASSSRLAGGNGETQYF.

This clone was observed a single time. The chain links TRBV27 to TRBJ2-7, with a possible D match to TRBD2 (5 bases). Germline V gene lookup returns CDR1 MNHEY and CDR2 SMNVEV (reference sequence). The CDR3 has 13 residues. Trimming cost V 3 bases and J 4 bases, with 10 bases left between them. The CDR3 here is CASSFSGKYEQYF. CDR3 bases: TGTGCCAGCAGTTTCTCGGGGAAATACGAGCAGTACTTC.

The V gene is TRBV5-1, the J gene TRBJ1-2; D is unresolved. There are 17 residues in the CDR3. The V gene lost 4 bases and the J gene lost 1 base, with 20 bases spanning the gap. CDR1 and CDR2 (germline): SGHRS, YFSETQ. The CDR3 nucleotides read TGCGCCAGCAGCCACTTCCCAGGAACGAACCTTAACTATGGCTACACCTTC. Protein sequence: CASSHFPGTNLNYGYTF.

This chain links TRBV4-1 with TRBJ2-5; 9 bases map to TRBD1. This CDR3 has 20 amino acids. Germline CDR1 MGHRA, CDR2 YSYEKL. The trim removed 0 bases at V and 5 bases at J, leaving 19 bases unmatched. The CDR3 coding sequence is TGCGCCAGCAGCCAAGATGGACAGGGGAGGAATCTAGGGCCAAGGGAGACCCAGTACTTC. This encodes CASSQDGQGRNLGPRETQYF.

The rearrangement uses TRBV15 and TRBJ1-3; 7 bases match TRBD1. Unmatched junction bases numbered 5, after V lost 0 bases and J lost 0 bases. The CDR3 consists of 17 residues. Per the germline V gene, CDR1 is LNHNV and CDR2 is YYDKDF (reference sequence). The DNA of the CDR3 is TGTGCCACCAGCAGAGATTTGGGGACAGTCTCTGGAAACACCATATATTTT. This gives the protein CATSRDLGTVSGNTIYF.

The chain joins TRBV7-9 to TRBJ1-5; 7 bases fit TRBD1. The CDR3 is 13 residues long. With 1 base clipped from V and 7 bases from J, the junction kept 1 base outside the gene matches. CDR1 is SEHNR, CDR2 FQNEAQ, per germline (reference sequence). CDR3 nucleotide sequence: TGTGCCAGCAGCTTAGAAGGGGGCCAGCCCCAGCATTTT. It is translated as CASSLEGGQPQHF.

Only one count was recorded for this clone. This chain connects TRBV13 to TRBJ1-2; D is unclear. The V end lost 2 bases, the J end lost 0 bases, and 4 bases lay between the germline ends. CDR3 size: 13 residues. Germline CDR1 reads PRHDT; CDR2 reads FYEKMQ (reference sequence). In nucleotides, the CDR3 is TGTGCCAGCAGCTTAAGCCCTAACTATGGCTACACCTTC. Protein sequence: CASSLSPNYGYTF.

Written as DNA, the CDR3 is TGCGCCAGCAGCGGGGGACAGGGCCCCTACGAGCAGTACTTC. Translated: CASSGGQGPYEQYF. The chain has TRBV5-1 and TRBJ2-7; the match to TRBD1 covers 9 bases. CDR3 length equals 14 residues. Unmatched junction bases numbered 4, after V lost 4 bases and J lost 2 bases. CDR1 is SGHRS and CDR2 is YFSETQ in the germline V gene.

The chain's CDR3 is CASSLGGSTDTQYF. The CDR3 bases are TGCGCCAGCAGCCTGGGGGGTAGCACAGATACGCAGTATTTT. This chain connects TRBV4-1 to TRBJ2-3, with D possibly being TRBD2 (6 bases). Trimming took off 4 bases at V and 0 bases at J, with 8 bases between the two ends. Germline V gene lookup returns CDR1 MGHRA and CDR2 YSYEKL. The CDR3 contains 14 residues.

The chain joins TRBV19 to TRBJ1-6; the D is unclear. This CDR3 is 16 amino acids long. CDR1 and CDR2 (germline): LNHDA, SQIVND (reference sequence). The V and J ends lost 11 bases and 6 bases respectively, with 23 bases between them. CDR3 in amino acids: CAAGVILTDPNSPLHF. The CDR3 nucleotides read TGTGCCGCGGGCGTAATACTGACGGACCCTAATTCACCCCTCCACTTT.

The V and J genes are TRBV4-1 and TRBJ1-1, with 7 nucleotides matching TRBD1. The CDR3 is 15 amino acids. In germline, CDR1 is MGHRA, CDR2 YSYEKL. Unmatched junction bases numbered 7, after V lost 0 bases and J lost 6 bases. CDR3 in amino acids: CASSQEGSRGAEAFF. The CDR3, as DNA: TGCGCCAGCAGCCAAGAGGGTAGCAGGGGGGCTGAAGCTTTCTTT.

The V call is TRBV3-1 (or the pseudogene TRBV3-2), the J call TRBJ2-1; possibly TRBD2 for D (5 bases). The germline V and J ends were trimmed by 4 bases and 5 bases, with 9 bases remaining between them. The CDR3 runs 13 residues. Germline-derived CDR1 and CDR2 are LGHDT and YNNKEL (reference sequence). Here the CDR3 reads CASSLRGDNEQFF. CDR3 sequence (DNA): TGTGCCAGCAGCCTTCGGGGAGACAATGAGCAGTTCTTC.

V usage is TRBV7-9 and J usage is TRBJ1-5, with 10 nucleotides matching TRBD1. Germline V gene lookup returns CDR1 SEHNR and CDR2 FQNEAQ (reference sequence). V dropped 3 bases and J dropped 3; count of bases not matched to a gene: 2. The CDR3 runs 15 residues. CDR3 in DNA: TGTGCCAGCAGCTTTGGGACAGGGGTCAATCAGCCCCAGCATTTT. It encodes CASSFGTGVNQPQHF.

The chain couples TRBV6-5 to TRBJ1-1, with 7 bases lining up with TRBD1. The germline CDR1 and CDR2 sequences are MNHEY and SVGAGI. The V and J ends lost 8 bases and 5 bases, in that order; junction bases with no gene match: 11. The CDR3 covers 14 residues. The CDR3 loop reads CASGRRQGDTEAFF. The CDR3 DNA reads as TGTGCCAGCGGGAGGAGACAGGGAGATACTGAAGCTTTCTTT.

This CDR3 reads CASREQGGDYGYTF. DNA of the CDR3: TGTGCCAGCAGAGAACAGGGAGGGGACTATGGCTACACCTTC. The rearrangement joins TRBV25-1 to TRBJ1-2, with D possibly TRBD1 on 6 matching bases. Between the trimmed V and J ends, which lost 6 bases and 3 bases, there was a span of 14 bases. This CDR3 is built from 14 residues. Germline CDR1 is MGHDK and CDR2 is SYGVNS.

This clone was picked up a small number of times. In nucleotides, the CDR3 is TGTGCCAGCAGTCTCGGACAGGCACAGGATACGCAGTATTTT. Encoded protein: CASSLGQAQDTQYF. V is TRBV6-5 and J is TRBJ2-3; 7 positions match TRBD1. The junction had 8 bases not matched to a gene; V was cut back by 5 bases and J by 6 bases. Germline CDR1 reads MNHEY; CDR2 reads SVGAGI. This CDR3 is built from 14 residues.

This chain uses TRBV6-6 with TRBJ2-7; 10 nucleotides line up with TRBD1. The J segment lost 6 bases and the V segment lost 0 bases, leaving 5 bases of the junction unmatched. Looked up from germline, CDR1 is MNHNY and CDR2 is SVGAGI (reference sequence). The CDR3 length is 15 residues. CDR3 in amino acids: CASSYSDRGRGEQYF. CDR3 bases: TGTGCCAGCAGTTACTCTGACAGGGGGCGCGGCGAGCAGTACTTC.

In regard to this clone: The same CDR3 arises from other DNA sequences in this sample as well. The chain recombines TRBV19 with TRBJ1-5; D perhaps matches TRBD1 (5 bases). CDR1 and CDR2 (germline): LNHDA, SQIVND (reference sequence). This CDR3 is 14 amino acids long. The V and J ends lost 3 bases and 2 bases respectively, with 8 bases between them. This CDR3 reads CASSIQGGNQPQHF. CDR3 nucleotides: TGTGCCAGTAGTATCCAAGGGGGCAATCAGCCCCAGCATTTT.

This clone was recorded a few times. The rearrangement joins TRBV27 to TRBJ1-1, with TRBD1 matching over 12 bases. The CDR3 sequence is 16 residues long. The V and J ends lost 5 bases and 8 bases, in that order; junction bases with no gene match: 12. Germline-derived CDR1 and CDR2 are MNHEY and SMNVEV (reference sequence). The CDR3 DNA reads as TGTGCCAGCAGTCTACTCCCGGGGACAGGGGGCATCGAAGCTTTCTTT. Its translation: CASSLLPGTGGIEAFF.

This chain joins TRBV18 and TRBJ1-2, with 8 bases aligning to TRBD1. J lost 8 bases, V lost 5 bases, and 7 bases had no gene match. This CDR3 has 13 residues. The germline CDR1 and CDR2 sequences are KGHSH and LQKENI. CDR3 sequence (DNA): TGTGCCAGCTCAGCTGGACAGGGTTACGGCTACACCTTC. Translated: CASSAGQGYGYTF.

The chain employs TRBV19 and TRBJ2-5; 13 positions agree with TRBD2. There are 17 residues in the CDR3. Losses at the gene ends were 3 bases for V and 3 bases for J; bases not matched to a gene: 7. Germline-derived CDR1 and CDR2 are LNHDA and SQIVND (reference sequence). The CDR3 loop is CASSIYTSGGAEETQYF. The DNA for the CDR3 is TGTGCCAGTAGTATTTACACTAGCGGGGGGGCTGAAGAGACCCAGTACTTC. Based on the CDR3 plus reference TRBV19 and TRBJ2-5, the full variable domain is DGGITQSPKYLFRKEGQNVTLSCEQNLNHDAMYWYRQDPGQGLRLIYYSQIVNDFQKGDIAEGYSVSREKKESFPLTVTSAQKNPTAFYLCASSIYTSGGAEETQYFGPGTRLLVL.

The CDR3 here is CASSEDRLAQEQFF. As DNA, the CDR3 is TGTGCCAGCAGTGAAGATCGCCTCGCACAGGAGCAGTTCTTC. The chain couples TRBV6-1 to TRBJ2-1, with D hard to call. Trimming stripped 1 base from V and 10 bases from J, with 14 bases between. Germline assignment: CDR1 MNHNS and CDR2 SASEGT. The CDR3 has 14 residues.

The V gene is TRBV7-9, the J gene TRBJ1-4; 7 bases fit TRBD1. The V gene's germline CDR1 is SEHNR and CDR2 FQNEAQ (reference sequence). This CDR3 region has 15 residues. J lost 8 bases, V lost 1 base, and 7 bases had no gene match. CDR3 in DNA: TGTGCCAGCAGCTTAGGAGAAGGGGGCCGGGAAAAACTGTTTTTT. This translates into CASSLGEGGREKLFF.

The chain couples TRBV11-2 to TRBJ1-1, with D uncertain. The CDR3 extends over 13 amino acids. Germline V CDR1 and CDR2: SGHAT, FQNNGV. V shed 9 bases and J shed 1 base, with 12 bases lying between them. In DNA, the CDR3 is TGTGCCAGTCAATTTACAGAGAACACTGAAGCTTTCTTT. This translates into CASQFTENTEAFF.

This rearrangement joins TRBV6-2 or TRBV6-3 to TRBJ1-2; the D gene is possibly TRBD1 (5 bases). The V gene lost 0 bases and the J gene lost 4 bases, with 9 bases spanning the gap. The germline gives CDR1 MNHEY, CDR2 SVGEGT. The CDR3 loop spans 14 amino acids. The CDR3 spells CASSYSMTVYGYTF. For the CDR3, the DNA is TGTGCCAGCAGTTACTCGATGACAGTCTATGGCTACACCTTC.